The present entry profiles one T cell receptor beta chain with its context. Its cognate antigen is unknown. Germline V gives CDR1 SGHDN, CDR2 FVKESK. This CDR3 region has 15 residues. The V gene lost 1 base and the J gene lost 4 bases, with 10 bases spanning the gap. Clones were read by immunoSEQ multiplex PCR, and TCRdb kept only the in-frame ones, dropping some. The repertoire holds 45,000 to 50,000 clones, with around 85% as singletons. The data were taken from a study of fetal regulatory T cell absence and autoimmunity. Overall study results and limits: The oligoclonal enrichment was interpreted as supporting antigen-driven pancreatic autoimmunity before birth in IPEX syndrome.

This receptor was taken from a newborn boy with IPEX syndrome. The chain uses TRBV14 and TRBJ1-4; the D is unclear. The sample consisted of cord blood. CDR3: CASSQVPGVNEKLFF. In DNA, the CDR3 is TGTGCCAGCAGCCAAGTCCCGGGAGTTAATGAAAAACTGTTTTTT.